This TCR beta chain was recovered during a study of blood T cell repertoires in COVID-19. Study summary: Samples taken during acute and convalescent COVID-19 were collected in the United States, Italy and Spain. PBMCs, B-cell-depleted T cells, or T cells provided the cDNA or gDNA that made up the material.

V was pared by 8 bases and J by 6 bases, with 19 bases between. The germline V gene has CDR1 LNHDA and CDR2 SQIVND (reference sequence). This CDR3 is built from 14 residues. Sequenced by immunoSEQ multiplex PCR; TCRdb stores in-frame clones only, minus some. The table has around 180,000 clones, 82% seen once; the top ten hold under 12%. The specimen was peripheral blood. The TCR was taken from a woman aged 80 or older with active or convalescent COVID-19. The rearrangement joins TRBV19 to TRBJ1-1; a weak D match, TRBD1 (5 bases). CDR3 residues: CASREWGGFAEAFF. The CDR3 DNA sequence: TGTGCCAGTCGCGAATGGGGGGGGTTTGCTGAAGCTTTCTTT.